These 30 T cell receptor beta chains were all obtained from the same sample, sequenced in a study of cytomegalovirus exposure and HLA in healthy donors. PCR employed 60 Vbeta and 13 Jbeta primers. Produced via immunoSEQ multiplex PCR; TCRdb's table is partial and in-frame only. This sample has roughly 52,000 clones, with approximately 52% found just once. The sample was PBMCs. The source of these receptors is a human donor in good health.

The chain recombines TRBV4-3 with TRBJ1-4; D is uncertain. Germline V lookup: CDR1 LGHNA, CDR2 YSLEER. V lost 1 base and J lost 8, with 8 bases in between. The CDR3 sequence is 13 residues long. Here the CDR3 DNA reads TGCGCCAGCAGCCAAGTAATCGGGGAAAAACTGTTTTTT. Translation gives CASSQVIGEKLFF.

For this clone: An end of the junction does not agree with germline; a read error may underlie this. The chain employs TRBV6-5 and TRBJ1-2, with 9 bases matching TRBD1. The CDR3 runs to 15 residues. The germline V gene encodes CDR1 MNHEY and CDR2 SVGAGI. This CDR3 is CASSYSAGQGKGYPF. CDR3 nucleotide sequence: TGTGCCAGCAGTTACTCCGCAGGACAGGGGAAAGGCTACCCCTTC.

This chain uses TRBV19 with TRBJ2-1, with 13 bases fitting TRBD2. Trimming at V came to 5 bases and at J to 4 bases, leaving 5 bases not matched to a gene. The CDR3 consists of 16 residues. CDR1 LNHDA and CDR2 SQIVND come from the germline V gene (reference sequence). The CDR3 sequence: CASSRLAGGVYNEQFF. CDR3 nucleotide sequence: TGTGCCAGTAGTCGACTAGCGGGGGGAGTGTACAATGAGCAGTTCTTC.

V usage is TRBV4-1 and J usage is TRBJ2-1; 7 bases align to TRBD1. The J segment lost 7 bases and the V segment lost 0 bases, leaving 18 bases of the junction unmatched. The CDR3 is made up of 19 amino acids. Germline assignment: CDR1 MGHRA and CDR2 YSYEKL. In DNA, the CDR3 is TGCGCCAGCAGCCAAGATCGGGGATCGACCGGGACAGTGAGAAATGAGCAGTTCTTC. It yields the protein CASSQDRGSTGTVRNEQFF.

This clone turned up a few times. The chain recombines TRBV5-1 with TRBJ2-6, with a possible D match to TRBD1 (6 bases). Trimming left V 5 bases short and J 11 bases short, with 14 bases between. Germline V gene lookup returns CDR1 SGHRS and CDR2 YFSETQ. The CDR3 is made up of 13 amino acids. DNA of the CDR3: TGCGCCAGCAGTATTTCTGGGGGCTACGTCCTGACTTTC. It translates to CASSISGGYVLTF.

This rearrangement joins TRBV4-2 to TRBJ2-5; tentative D call: TRBD2 (5 bases). The V and J ends lost 3 bases and 0 bases respectively, with 11 bases between them. Germline CDR1 is LGHNA and CDR2 is YNFKEQ. The CDR3 runs 15 residues. In nucleotides, the CDR3 is TGTGCCAGCAGCCAGGTACTAGGGTACCAAGAGACCCAGTACTTC. Protein sequence: CASSQVLGYQETQYF.

There are a few counts of this clone. The genes are TRBV6-6 and TRBJ1-5; TRBD1 might be the D (5 bases). This CDR3 region has 16 residues. Trimming stripped 6 bases from V and 1 base from J, with 16 bases between. Germline V gene sequence: CDR1 MNHNY, CDR2 SVGAGI (reference sequence). The CDR3 nucleotides read TGTGCCAGCAGGCCTCGCAGGGATCAAAGCAATCAGCCCCAGCATTTT. It specifies CASRPRRDQSNQPQHF.

This clone occurred a few times. This chain links TRBV6-5 with TRBJ1-1; D unresolved. V was clipped by 6 bases and J by 0 bases, with 11 bases between them. This CDR3 region has 14 residues. Germline V gives CDR1 MNHEY, CDR2 SVGAGI. This CDR3 reads CASSPDTLNTEAFF. CDR3 DNA: TGTGCCAGCAGCCCTGACACGTTGAACACTGAAGCTTTCTTT.

This chain uses TRBV6-5 with TRBJ2-7, with 8 nucleotides matching TRBD1. The CDR3 is 15 residues long. V dropped 7 bases and J dropped 0; count of bases not matched to a gene: 8. Germline CDR1 reads MNHEY; CDR2 reads SVGAGI. DNA for the CDR3: TGTGCCAGCACCCCCGGACAGGGAAGCTCCTACGAGCAGTACTTC. Protein sequence: CASTPGQGSSYEQYF.

The rearrangement uses TRBV13 and TRBJ1-2; 11 bases align to TRBD1. V dropped 0 bases and J dropped 7; count of bases not matched to a gene: 13. CDR3 size: 18 residues. From germline, CDR1 is PRHDT and CDR2 FYEKMQ (reference sequence). The CDR3 protein is CASSLGLWTGGASRGYTF. DNA of the CDR3: TGTGCCAGCAGCTTAGGCCTTTGGACAGGGGGCGCAAGTCGTGGCTACACCTTC.

This chain uses TRBV27 with TRBJ2-7; TRBD1 matches 9 bases. The CDR3 is 15 amino acids. The germline CDR1 and CDR2 sequences are MNHEY and SMNVEV (reference sequence). The V gene end was trimmed by 5 bases and the J gene end by 4 bases; junction bases not matched to a gene: 9. The CDR3 protein is CASSPTSGTGYEQYF. In nucleotides, the CDR3 is TGTGCCAGCAGTCCGACGTCAGGGACAGGGTACGAGCAGTACTTC.

This chain uses TRBV9 with TRBJ2-3; 14 bases match TRBD2. V lost 4 bases, J lost 4 bases, and 5 bases stayed unmatched. From germline, CDR1 is SGDLS and CDR2 YYNGEE. The CDR3 covers 16 residues. The CDR3 coding sequence is TGTGCCAGCAGCATAGGACTAGCGGGGGGCCCAGATACGCAGTATTTT. Translation: CASSIGLAGGPDTQYF.

The chain joins TRBV5-1 to TRBJ1-2; 10 nucleotides line up with TRBD1. Trimming at V came to 3 bases and at J to 2 bases, leaving 10 bases not matched to a gene. This CDR3 is built from 17 residues. Per the germline V gene, CDR1 is SGHRS and CDR2 is YFSETQ. CDR3 loop: CASSSRQGAIKNYGYTF. The CDR3 DNA sequence: TGCGCCAGCAGCTCTAGACAGGGGGCGATTAAAAACTATGGCTACACCTTC. Supplemented by reference TRBV5-1 and TRBJ1-2, the full variable domain reads KAGVTQTPRYLIKTRGQQVTLSCSPISGHRSVSWYQQTPGQGLQFLFEYFSETQRNKGNFPGRFSGRQFSNSRSEMNVSTLELGDSALYLCASSSRQGAIKNYGYTFGSGTRLTVV.

This clone was detected only once. The chain employs TRBV2 and TRBJ1-4, with D hard to call. Germline-derived CDR1 and CDR2 are SNHLY and FYNNEI. Trimming cost V 8 bases and J 6 bases, with 10 bases left between them. CDR3 size: 12 residues. CDR3 protein: CASGGSDEKLFF. The CDR3 coding sequence is TGTGCCAGCGGTGGAAGCGATGAAAAACTGTTTTTT.

This clone has more than one count but fewer than ten. The CDR3 DNA reads TGTGCCAGCTCAGCAGGGCGGGAGAATGAAAAACTGTTTTTT. Protein sequence: CASSAGRENEKLFF. The rearrangement joins TRBV18 to TRBJ1-4; perhaps TRBD1 as D (5 bases). Germline lookup yields CDR1 KGHSH and CDR2 LQKENI. Between the trimmed V and J ends, which lost 5 bases and 5 bases, there was a span of 12 bases. The CDR3 loop spans 14 amino acids.

For the CDR3, the DNA is TGCGCCAGCGGCTCAGAGGGATGGGATGAGCAGTTCTTC. Its translation is CASGSEGWDEQFF. The chain joins TRBV4-3 to TRBJ2-1; possible D gene TRBD2, 5 bases. Looked up from germline, CDR1 is LGHNA and CDR2 is YSLEER. The V end was cut by 8 bases, the J end by 8 bases, with 16 bases between. This CDR3 comprises 13 residues.

The chain employs TRBV7-2 and TRBJ2-2; 10 positions agree with TRBD2. This CDR3 has 16 residues. Germline loops: CDR1 SGHTA, CDR2 FQGNSA. The V segment lost 2 bases and the J segment 5 bases; nucleotides outside the gene matches: 5. The CDR3 sequence: CASSLTPGLATGELFF. The CDR3 DNA follows: TGTGCCAGCAGCTTAACACCGGGACTAGCGACCGGGGAGCTGTTTTTT.

This chain joins TRBV5-5 and TRBJ1-3, with 8 positions matching TRBD1. The CDR3 is 18 amino acids. Germline lookup yields CDR1 SGHKS and CDR2 YYEKEE (reference sequence). V lost 1 base and J lost 4; bases outside the gene matches: 13. CDR3 nucleotides: TGTGCCAGCAGCTTGTGGCAGGGGGCGCGGGAGAAAGGAAACACCATATATTTT. It encodes CASSLWQGAREKGNTIYF. Looking up the rest from reference TRBV5-5 and TRBJ1-3 gives the full variable domain: DAGVTQSPTHLIKTRGQQVTLRCSPISGHKSVSWYQQVLGQGPQFIFQYYEKEERGRGNFPDRFSARQFPNYSSELNVNALLLGDSALYLCASSLWQGAREKGNTIYFGEGSWLTVV.

The V gene is TRBV7-8, the J gene TRBJ2-7, with 7 bases matching TRBD1. CDR1 SGHVS and CDR2 FQNEAQ come from the germline V gene. CDR3 length equals 14 residues. With 5 bases clipped from V and 5 bases from J, the junction kept 9 bases outside the gene matches. The CDR3 loop reads CASSGRQGTHEQYF. CDR3 coding DNA: TGTGCCAGCAGCGGCCGACAGGGTACGCACGAGCAGTACTTC.

The chain joins TRBV27 to TRBJ2-4; the D is unclear. The V and J ends lost 0 bases and 3 bases respectively, with 3 bases between them. The CDR3 is 13 residues long. The germline V gene has CDR1 MNHEY and CDR2 SMNVEV (reference sequence). This chain's CDR3 is CASSLSVKNIQYF. The DNA for the CDR3 is TGTGCCAGCAGTTTATCCGTCAAAAACATTCAGTACTTC.

Concerning this clone: The junction departs from germline at one end; a sequencing error may be responsible. V is TRBV6-5 and J is TRBJ1-2; tentative D call: TRBD1 (5 bases). The CDR3 extends over 14 amino acids. The germline V gene has CDR1 MNHEY and CDR2 SVGAGI. CDR3 in amino acids: CASSYFPGNYGYPF. For the CDR3, the DNA is TGTGCCAGCAGTTACTTCCCAGGGAACTATGGCTACCCCTTC.

V is TRBV6-1 and J is TRBJ1-1; TRBD1 matches 8 bases. This CDR3 has 14 residues. The J segment lost 4 bases and the V segment lost 7 bases, leaving 8 bases of the junction unmatched. Germline CDR1 MNHNS, CDR2 SASEGT. Here the CDR3 DNA reads TGTGCCAGCACCTTCGGACAGGGAAGCACTGAAGCTTTCTTT. Protein sequence: CASTFGQGSTEAFF.

The chain couples TRBV5-1 to TRBJ2-5, with 10 nucleotides matching TRBD2. This CDR3 has 15 amino acids. Germline CDR1 SGHRS, CDR2 YFSETQ. The V and J ends lost 6 bases and 0 bases, in that order; junction bases with no gene match: 5. CDR3 bases: TGCGCCAGCAAGGTGACTAGCGGGCACCAAGAGACCCAGTACTTC. Translation gives CASKVTSGHQETQYF.

About this clone: Compared with germline, one end of the junction differs, possibly owing to a read error. This chain connects TRBV7-9 to TRBJ2-3; 8 positions agree with TRBD2. The CDR3 is 16 amino acids. CDR1 SEHNR and CDR2 FQNEAQ come from the germline V gene (reference sequence). CDR3 sequence reads: CSSSSRLATGVGTQYF. CDR3 bases: TGTTCCAGCAGCTCCCGACTAGCGACCGGTGTGGGTACGCAGTATTTT. The full variable domain, completed using reference TRBV7-9 and TRBJ2-3, is DTGVSQNPRHKITKRGQNVTFRCDPISEHNRLYWYRQTLGQGPEFLTYFQNEAQLEKSRLLSDRFSAERPKGSFSTLEIQRTEQGDSAMYLCSSSSRLATGVGTQYFGPGTRLTVL.

This sequence joins TRBV5-1 and TRBJ2-1, with TRBD2 identical over 8 bases. CDR1 and CDR2 from the germline V gene are SGHRS and YFSETQ. The CDR3 is 16 residues long. V gave up 1 base and J gave up 5 bases; unmatched junction bases: 8. This CDR3 is CASSLLRGGLDNEQFF. DNA for the CDR3: TGCGCCAGCAGCTTGCTACGGGGGGGCCTGGACAATGAGCAGTTCTTC.

This clone was observed once. The V gene is TRBV7-9, the J gene TRBJ1-5; 7 nucleotides line up with TRBD1. The CDR3 has 14 residues. Germline values: CDR1 SEHNR, CDR2 FQNEAQ (reference sequence). J gave up 3 bases and V 5 bases, and 4 bases lay outside the gene matches. CDR3 bases: TGTGCCAGCAGCCCGACAGGGAACAATCAGCCCCAGCATTTT. As protein: CASSPTGNNQPQHF. The variable domain in full, with the rest retrieved from reference TRBV7-9 and TRBJ1-5, is DTGVSQNPRHKITKRGQNVTFRCDPISEHNRLYWYRQTLGQGPEFLTYFQNEAQLEKSRLLSDRFSAERPKGSFSTLEIQRTEQGDSAMYLCASSPTGNNQPQHFGDGTRLSIL.

This clone was picked up one time. The germline gene is not matched at one end of the junction; a read error may be the cause. V is TRBV6-5 and J is TRBJ1-1; perhaps TRBD1 as D (5 bases). CDR1 is MNHEY and CDR2 is SVGAGI in the germline V gene. CDR3 size: 14 residues. The CDR3, as DNA: TGTGCCAGCAGTTACTCTTCAGGGAACCCTGAAGCTTTCTTT. Residues: CASSYSSGNPEAFF.

CDR3 sequence (DNA): TGTGCCAGCAGAGACAGGGGGCGCGACAATCAGCCCCAGCATTTT. Its protein product is CASRDRGRDNQPQHF. The V call is TRBV6-6, the J call TRBJ1-5, with TRBD1 identical over 10 bases. The CDR3 extends over 15 amino acids. Trimming removed 6 bases from V and 3 bases from J; junction bases left unmatched: 5. Germline assignment: CDR1 MNHNY and CDR2 SVGAGI (reference sequence).

The J gene is TRBJ2-3, the V gene TRBV18; TRBD1 agrees at 8 bases. After removal of 3 bases from V and 5 bases from J, the junction contained 7 bases not matched to a gene. The CDR3 loop spans 15 amino acids. Per germline, CDR1 KGHSH and CDR2 LQKENI. The CDR3 region is CASSPAQGVIDTQYF. CDR3 nucleotides: TGTGCCAGCTCACCCGCACAGGGGGTCATAGATACGCAGTATTTT.

This clone was counted a single time. The V gene is TRBV6-1, the J gene TRBJ2-7; 10 bases fit TRBD1. CDR1 is MNHNS, CDR2 SASEGT, per germline. V was pared by 4 bases and J by 13 bases, with 7 bases of the junction left unmatched. CDR3 size: 12 residues. The CDR3 DNA follows: TGTGCCAGCAGTGCCATCCGGGACAGGGGTTACTTC. Its protein is CASSAIRDRGYF.